This T cell receptor beta chain was sequenced in a study of blood T cell repertoires in COVID-19. Looking at the study overall: Sites across the United States, Italy and Spain contributed samples from acute and convalescent COVID-19.

Only one count was recorded for this clone. The CDR3 has 14 amino acids. V lost 2 bases to trimming and J lost 6 bases, with 11 bases between them. The germline V gene encodes CDR1 SGHVS and CDR2 FQNEAQ. Method: immunoSEQ multiplex PCR; TCRdb's copy keeps in-frame clones and lacks some. The top ten hold 6.5% to 8.5% of the sample, which has around 93,000 clones, less than 95% seen once. Enrollment of patients from Seattle took place during active infection, with longitudinal follow-up. The sample was peripheral blood. The chain combines TRBV7-8 with TRBJ1-5; no clear D. The sequence came from a man between 18 and 35 years old with COVID-19, enrolled during active disease. The chain's CDR3 is CASSLRGSGQPQHF. The CDR3 DNA reads TGTGCCAGCAGCTTAAGAGGGTCGGGTCAGCCCCAGCATTTT.